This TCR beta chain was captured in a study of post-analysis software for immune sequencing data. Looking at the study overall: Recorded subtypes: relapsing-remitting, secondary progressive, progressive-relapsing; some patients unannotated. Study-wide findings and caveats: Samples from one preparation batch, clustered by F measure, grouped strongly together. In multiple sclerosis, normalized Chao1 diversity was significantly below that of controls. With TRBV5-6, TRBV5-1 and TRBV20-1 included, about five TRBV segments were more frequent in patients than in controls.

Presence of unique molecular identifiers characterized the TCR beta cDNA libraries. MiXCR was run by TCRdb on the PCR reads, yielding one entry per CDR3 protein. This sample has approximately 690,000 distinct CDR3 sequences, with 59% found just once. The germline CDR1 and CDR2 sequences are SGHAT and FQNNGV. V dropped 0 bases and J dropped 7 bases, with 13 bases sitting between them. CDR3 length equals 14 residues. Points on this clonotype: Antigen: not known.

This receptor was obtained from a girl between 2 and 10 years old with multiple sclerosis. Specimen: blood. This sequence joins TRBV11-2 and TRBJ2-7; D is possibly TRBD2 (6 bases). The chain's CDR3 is CASSLDPGLGEQYF. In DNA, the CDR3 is TGTGCCAGCAGCTTAGATCCGGGACTGGGGGAGCAGTACTTC.